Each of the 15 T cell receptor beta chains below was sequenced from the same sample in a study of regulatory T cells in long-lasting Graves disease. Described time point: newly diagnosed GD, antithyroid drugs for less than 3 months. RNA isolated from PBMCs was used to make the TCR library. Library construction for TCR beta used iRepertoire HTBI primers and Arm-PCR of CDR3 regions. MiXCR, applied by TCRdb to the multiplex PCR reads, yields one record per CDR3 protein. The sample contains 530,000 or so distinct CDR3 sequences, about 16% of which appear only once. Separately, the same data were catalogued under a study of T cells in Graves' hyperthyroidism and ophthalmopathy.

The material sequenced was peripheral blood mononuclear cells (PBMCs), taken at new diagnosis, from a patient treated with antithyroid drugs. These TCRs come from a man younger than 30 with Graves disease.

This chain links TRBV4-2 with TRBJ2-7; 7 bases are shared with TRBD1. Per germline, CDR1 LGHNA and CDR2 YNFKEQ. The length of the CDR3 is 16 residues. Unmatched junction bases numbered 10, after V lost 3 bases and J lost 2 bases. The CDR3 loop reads CASSHWTGQKPYEQYF. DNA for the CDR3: TGTGCCAGCAGCCATTGGACAGGTCAAAAACCCTACGAGCAGTACTTC.

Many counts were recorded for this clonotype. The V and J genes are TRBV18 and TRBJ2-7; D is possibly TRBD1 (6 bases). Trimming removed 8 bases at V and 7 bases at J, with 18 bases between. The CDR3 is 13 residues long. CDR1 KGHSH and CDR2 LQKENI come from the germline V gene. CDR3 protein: CASSPTGPHEQYF. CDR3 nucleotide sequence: TGTGCCAGCAGTCCGACAGGTCCCCATGAGCAGTACTTC.

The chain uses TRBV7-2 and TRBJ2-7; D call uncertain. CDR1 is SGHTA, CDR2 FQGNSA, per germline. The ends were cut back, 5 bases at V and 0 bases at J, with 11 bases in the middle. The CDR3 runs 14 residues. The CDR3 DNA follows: TGTGCCAGCAGCCCCCAGTCAAGCTCCTACGAGCAGTACTTC. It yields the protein CASSPQSSSYEQYF.

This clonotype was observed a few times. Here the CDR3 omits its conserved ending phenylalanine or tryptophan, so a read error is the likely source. DNA of the CDR3: TGTGCCAGCAGCCAGCCGGGACAGTCGGAAGCTTTCGTT. It is translated as CASSQPGQSEAFV. The V and J genes are TRBV7-9 and TRBJ1-1, with 7 bases identical to TRBD1. Germline CDR1 and CDR2: SEHNR and FQNEAQ (reference sequence). This CDR3 spans 13 amino acids. V shed 5 bases, J shed 8 bases, and the junction held 8 bases outside the gene matches.

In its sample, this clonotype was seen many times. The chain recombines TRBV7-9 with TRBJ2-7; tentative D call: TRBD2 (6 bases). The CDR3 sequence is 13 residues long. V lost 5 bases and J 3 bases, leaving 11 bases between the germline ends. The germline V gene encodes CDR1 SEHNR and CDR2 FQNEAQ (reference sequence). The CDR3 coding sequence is TGTGCCAGCAGCACCAAGACTAGCTACGAGCAGTACTTC. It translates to CASSTKTSYEQYF.

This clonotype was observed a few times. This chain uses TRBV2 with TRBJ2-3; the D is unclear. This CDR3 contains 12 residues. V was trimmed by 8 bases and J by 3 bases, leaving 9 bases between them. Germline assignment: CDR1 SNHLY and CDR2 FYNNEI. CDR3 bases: TGTGCCAGCTCTGGACCGACAGATACGCAGTATTTT. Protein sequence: CASSGPTDTQYF.

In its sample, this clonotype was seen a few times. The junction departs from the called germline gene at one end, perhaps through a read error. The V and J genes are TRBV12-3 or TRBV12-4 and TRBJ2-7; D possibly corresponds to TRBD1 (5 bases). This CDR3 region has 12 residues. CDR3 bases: TGTGCCAGCAATTTACAGGCAGGCGAGCAGTACTTC. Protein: CASNLQAGEQYF.

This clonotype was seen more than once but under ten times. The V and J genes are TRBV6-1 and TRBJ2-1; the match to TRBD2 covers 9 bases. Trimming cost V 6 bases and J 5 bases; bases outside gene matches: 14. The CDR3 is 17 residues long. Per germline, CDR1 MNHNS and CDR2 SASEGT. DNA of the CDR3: TGTGCCAGCAGAATCTCAGAAGGGGCTAGCGGGAACAATGAGCAGTTCTTC. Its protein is CASRISEGASGNNEQFF.

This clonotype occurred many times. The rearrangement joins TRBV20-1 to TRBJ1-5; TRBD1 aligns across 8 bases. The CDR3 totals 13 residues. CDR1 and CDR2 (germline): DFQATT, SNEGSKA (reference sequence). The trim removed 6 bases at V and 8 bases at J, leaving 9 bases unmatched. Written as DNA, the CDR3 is TGCAGTGCGCGACAGGGGTCGGGTGAGCCCCAGCATTTT. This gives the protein CSARQGSGEPQHF.

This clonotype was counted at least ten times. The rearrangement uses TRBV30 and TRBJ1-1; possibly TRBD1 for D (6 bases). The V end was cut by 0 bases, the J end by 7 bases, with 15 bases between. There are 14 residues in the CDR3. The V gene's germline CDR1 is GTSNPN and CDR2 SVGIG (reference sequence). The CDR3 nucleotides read TGTGCCTGGAGTGTACGGTTGGAGGGGGGTGAAGCTTTCTTT. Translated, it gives CAWSVRLEGGEAFF. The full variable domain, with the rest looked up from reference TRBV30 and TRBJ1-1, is SQTIHQWPATLVQPVGSPLSLECTVEGTSNPNLYWYRQAAGRGLQLLFYSVGIGQISSEVPQNLSASRPQDRQFILSSKKLLLSDSGFYLCAWSVRLEGGEAFFGQGTRLTVV.

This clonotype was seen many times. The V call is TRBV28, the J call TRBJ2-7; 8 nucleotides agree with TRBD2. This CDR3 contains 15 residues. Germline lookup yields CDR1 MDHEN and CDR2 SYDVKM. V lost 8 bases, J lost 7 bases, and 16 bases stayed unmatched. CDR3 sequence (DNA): TGTGCCAGCGTACCCTCCCCCGGCGGGAGGAGGGAGCAGTACTTC. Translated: CASVPSPGGRREQYF.

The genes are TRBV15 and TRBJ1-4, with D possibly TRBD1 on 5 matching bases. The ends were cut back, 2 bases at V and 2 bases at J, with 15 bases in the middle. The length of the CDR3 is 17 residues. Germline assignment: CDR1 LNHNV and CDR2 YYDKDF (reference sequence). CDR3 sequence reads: CATSRSVGKGTNEKLFF. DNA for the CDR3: TGTGCCACCAGCAGAAGCGTGGGGAAGGGGACTAATGAAAAACTGTTTTTT.

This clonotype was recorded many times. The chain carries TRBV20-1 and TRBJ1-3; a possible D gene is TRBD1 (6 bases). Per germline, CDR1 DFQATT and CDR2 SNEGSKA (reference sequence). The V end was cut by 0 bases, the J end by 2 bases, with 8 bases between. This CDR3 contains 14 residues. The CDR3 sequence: CSARDTGTGNTIYF. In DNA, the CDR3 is TGCAGTGCTAGAGATACAGGGACTGGAAACACCATATATTTT.

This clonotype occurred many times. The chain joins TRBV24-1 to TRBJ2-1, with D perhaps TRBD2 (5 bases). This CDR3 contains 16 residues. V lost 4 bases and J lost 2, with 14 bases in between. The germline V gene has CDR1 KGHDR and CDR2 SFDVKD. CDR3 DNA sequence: TGTGCCACCAGTGAGCATCCAAGCGGACCCTACAATGAGCAGTTCTTC. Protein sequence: CATSEHPSGPYNEQFF.

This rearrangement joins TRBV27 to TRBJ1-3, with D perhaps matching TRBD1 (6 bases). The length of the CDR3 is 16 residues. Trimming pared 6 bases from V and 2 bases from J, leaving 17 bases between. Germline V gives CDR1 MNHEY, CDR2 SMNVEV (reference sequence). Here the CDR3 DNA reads TGTGCCAGCAGCCCCGAGCGTGAGGGGGCTGGAAACACCATATATTTT. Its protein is CASSPEREGAGNTIYF.